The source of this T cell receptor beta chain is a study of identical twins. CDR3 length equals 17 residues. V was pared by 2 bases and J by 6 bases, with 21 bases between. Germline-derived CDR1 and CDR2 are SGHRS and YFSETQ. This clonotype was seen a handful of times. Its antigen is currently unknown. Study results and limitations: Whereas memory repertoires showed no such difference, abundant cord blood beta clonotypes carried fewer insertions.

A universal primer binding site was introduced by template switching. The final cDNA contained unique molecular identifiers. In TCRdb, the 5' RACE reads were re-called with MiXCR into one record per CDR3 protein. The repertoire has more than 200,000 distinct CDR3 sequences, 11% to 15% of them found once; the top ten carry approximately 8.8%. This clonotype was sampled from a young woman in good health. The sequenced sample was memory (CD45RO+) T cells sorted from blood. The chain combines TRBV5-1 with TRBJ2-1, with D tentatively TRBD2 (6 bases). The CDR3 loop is CASSLIGTAPRSNEQFF. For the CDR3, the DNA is TGCGCCAGCAGCTTAATCGGGACTGCACCCCGCTCCAATGAGCAGTTCTTC.